The sample holds a few counts of the clone carrying this T cell receptor (beta chain). Its antigen remains unidentified. This sample was included in a study of T cell repertoires in cytomegalovirus infection. Trimming shortened V by 5 bases and J by 4 bases, and 14 bases separated the two germline ends. CDR1 and CDR2 (germline): SGHAT, FQNNGV. This CDR3 contains 14 residues. TCRdb re-called the reads through MiXCR, storing one row per CDR3 protein. This sample has roughly 500,000 distinct CDR3 sequences, with under 55% found just once. The chain joins TRBV11-2 to TRBJ2-5, with D possibly matching TRBD2 (6 bases). The sample in question was cultured PBMCs, obtained from culture after CMV antigen stimulation. The source of this sequence is a human donor in good health (CMV status not recorded). Some clones in this sample may be carry-over from other donors' samples. The CDR3 sequence: CASSPRSGRETQYF. The DNA for the CDR3 is TGTGCCAGCAGCCCACGTAGCGGACGAGAGACCCAGTACTTC.